The rows below give T cell receptor beta chains drawn from one sample of a study of blood T cells in healthy people across ages. TCRdb re-derived calls from the 5' RACE reads in MiXCR, one entry per CDR3 protein. The table has roughly 2 million distinct CDR3 sequences, about 50% seen once. Sequenced material: blood. The receptors were gathered from a woman between 35 and 50 years old in good health. The conserved cysteine and the conserved F or W are not part of the CDR3 here. The size field is filled for only some rows; it gives once, few, many or a size class.

>TRBV27|NA
ASRAEAMNTEAF
>TRBV29-1|NA
SVGGAGDYNEQF
>TRBV6-1|NA
ASKAGTGDNQPQH
>TRBV20-1|NA
SALAALYNEQF
>TRBV28|few
ASSIGTSGAYEQY
>TRBV14|NA
ASSQRTGKNIQY
>TRBV12-3/TRBV12-4|NA
ASRGRDRNPPLH
>TRBV13|few
ASSLDYRSGETQY
>TRBV20-1|NA
SARVPGGQTYQPQH
>TRBV9|NA
ASSPTGLVGETQY